Here is one TCR beta chain with its context. J gave up 4 bases and V 0 bases, and 7 bases lay outside the gene matches. The CDR3 is 16 residues long. Germline CDR1 reads MNHNS; CDR2 reads SASEGT. This sample was included in a study of T cell changes during pregnancy in multiple sclerosis. Assay: immunoSEQ multiplex PCR; the TCRdb copy retains only in-frame clones and omits some. The sample has about 110,000 clones, about 90% seen once. The clonotype was recovered from a female donor with multiple sclerosis, enrolled in a pregnancy study. The chain has TRBV6-1 and TRBJ2-7; 9 nucleotides align to TRBD2. The sequencing here drew on peripheral blood, taken before pregnancy. CDR3 region: CASSEAVLAGPYEQYF. CDR3 sequence (DNA): TGTGCCAGCAGTGAAGCGGTACTAGCGGGTCCGTACGAGCAGTACTTC.